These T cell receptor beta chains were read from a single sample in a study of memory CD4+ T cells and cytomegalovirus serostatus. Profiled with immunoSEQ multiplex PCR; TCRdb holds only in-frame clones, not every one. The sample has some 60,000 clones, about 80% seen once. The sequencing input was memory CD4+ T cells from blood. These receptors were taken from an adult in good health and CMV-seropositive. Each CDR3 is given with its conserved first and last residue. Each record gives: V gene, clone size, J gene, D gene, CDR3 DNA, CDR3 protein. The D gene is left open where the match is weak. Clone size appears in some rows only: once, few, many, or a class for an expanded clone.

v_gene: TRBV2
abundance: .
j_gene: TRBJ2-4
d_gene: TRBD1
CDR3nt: TGTGCCAGCAGACCTACCTATTCGGGACAGGGACTACTTTCGTCCAAAAACATTCAGTACTTC
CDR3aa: CASRPTYSGQGLLSSKNIQYF

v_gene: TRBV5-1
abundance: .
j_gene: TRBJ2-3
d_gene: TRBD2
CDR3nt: TGCGCCAGCAGCCCGCTCGCGACTAGCCCGGGCACAGATACGCAGTATTTT
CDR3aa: CASSPLATSPGTDTQYF

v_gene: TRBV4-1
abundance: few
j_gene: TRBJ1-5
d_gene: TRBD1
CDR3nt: TGCGCCAGCAGCCAAGATCCGACAGGGAATAATCAGCCCCAGCATTTT
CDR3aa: CASSQDPTGNNQPQHF

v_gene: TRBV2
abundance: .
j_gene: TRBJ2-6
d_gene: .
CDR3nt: TGTGCCAGCCGGGACGGATCCTCTGGGGCCAACGTCCTGACTTTC
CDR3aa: CASRDGSSGANVLTF

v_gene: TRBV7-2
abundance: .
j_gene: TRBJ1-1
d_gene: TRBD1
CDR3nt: TGTGCCAGCAGCCCTGGACAGGGGCTTGAAGCTTTCTTT
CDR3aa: CASSPGQGLEAFF

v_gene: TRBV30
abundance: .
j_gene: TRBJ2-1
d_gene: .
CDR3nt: TGTGCCTGGAGTGTACTTGGGGACAACTCCTACAATGAGCAGTTCTTC
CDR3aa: CAWSVLGDNSYNEQFF

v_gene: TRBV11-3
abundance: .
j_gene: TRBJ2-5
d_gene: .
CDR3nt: TGTGCCAGCAGCTTAGGGACTATCCAAGAGACCCAGTACTTC
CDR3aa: CASSLGTIQETQYF

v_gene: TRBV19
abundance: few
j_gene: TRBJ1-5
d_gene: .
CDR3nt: TGTGCCAGTACCCCAGGGGCCAATCAGCCCCAGCATTTT
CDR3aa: CASTPGANQPQHF

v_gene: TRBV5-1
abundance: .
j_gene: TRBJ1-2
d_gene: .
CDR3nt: TGCGCCAGCAGCCCGACAGAAGCTAACTATGGCTACACCTTC
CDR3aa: CASSPTEANYGYTF

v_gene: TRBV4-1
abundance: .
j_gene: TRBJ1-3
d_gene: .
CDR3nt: TGCGCCAGCAGCCAAGCCGGGACTGGAAACACCATATATTTT
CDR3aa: CASSQAGTGNTIYF

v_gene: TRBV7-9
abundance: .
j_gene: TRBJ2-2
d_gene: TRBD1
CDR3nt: TGTGCCAGCAGCTCAGGGGACAGACCCACCGGGGAGCTGTTTTTT
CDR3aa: CASSSGDRPTGELFF

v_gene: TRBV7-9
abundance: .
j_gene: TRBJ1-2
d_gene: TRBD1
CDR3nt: TGTGCCAGCAGCCCCCAACCGACAGGGGTGCTGGGCTACACCTTC
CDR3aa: CASSPQPTGVLGYTF

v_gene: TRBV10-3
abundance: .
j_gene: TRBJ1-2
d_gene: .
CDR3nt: TGTGCCACCATACCCGCCCCCGGACAAGCAGCGAACTATGGCTACACCTTC
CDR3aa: CATIPAPGQAANYGYTF

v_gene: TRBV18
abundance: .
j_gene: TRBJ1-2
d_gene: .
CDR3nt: TGTGCCAGCTCACCCATGGTCTCGGGGGATTACTATGGCTACACCTTC
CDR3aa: CASSPMVSGDYYGYTF

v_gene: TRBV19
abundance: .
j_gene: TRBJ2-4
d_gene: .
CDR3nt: TGTGCCAGTAGTATAGCGGGAGAAGCCAAAAACATTCAGTACTTC
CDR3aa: CASSIAGEAKNIQYF

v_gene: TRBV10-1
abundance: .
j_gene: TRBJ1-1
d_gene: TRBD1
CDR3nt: TGCGCCAGCAGTCCCGGGACAGGGGCATCAGCTTTCTTT
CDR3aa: CASSPGTGASAFF

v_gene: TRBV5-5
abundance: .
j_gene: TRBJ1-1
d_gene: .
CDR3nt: TGTGCCAGCAGCTTAGAGAGGATGAACACTGAAGCTTTCTTT
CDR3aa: CASSLERMNTEAFF

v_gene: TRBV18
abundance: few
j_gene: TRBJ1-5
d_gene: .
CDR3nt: TGTGCCAGCTCACCACCGATCAGCCCCCAGCATTTT
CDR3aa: CASSPPISPQHF

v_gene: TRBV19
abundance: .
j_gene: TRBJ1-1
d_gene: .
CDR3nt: TGTGCCAGTAATCGGGTCGGTGAAGCTTTCTTT
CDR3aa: CASNRVGEAFF

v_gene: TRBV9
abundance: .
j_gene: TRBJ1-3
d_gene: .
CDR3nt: TGTGCCAGCAGCCCCCCGGTCGAGTATGGAAACACCATATATTTT
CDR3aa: CASSPPVEYGNTIYF

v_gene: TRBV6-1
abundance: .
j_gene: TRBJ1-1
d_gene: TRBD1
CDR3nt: TGTGCCACAGCTGGGACAGCTAACACTGAAGCTTTCTTT
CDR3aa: CATAGTANTEAFF

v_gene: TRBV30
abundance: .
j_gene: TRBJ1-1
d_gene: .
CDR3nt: TGTGCCTGGTCCAGAGGGATGAGCACTGAAGCTTTCTTT
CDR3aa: CAWSRGMSTEAFF

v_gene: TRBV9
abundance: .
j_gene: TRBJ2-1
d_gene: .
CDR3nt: TGTGCCAGCAGCGTAGAGCCGGGTCAAGGCAATGAGCAGTTCTTC
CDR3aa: CASSVEPGQGNEQFF

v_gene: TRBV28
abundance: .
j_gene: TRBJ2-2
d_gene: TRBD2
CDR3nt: TGTGCCAGCAGTTTAACGGGAGGTGGCTGGGAGCTGTTTTTT
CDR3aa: CASSLTGGGWELFF

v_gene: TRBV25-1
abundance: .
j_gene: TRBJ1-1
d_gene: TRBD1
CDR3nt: TGTGCCAGCACCGCGGGACAGGGGACCCAAATGAACACTGAAGCTTTCTTT
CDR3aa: CASTAGQGTQMNTEAFF

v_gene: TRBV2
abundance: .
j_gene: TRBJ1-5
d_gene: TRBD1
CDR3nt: TGTGCCAGCAGCCTACAGGGGCAGCCCCAGCATTTT
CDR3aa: CASSLQGQPQHF

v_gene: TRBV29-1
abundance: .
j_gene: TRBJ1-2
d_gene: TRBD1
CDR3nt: TGCAGCACCAACGGCAGGGGGCGAAACTATGGCTACACCTTC
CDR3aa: CSTNGRGRNYGYTF

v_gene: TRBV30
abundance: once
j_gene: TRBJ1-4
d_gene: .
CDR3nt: TGTGCCTGGAGTAGGAGGGGGACGGCAAGGACGAAACTGTTTTTT
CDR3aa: CAWSRRGTARTKLFF

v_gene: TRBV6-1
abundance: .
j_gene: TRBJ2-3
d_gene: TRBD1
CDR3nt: TGTGCCAGCAGTCTGGGACAGGTAAAAGATACGCAGTATTTT
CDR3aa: CASSLGQVKDTQYF

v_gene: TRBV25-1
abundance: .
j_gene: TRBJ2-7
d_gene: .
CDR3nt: TGTGCCAGCAGTGAAACGGGACAAGGCCACTACGAGCAGTACTTC
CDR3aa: CASSETGQGHYEQYF

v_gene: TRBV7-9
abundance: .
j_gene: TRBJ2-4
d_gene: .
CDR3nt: TGTGCCAGCAGCCTCAATACCGGGTCCCAGTCAAACATTCAGTACTTC
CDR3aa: CASSLNTGSQSNIQYF

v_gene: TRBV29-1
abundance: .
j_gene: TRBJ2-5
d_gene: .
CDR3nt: TGCAGCGTTCAGGAGGGATCAGAGACCCAGTACTTC
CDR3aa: CSVQEGSETQYF

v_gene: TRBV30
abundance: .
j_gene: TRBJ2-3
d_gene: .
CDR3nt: TGTGCCTGGACCCCGTCCGGAGGACCCACAGATACGCAGTATTTT
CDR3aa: CAWTPSGGPTDTQYF

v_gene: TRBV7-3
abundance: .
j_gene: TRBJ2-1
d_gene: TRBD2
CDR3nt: TGTGCCAGCAGCTTCGGACTAGCGGGAGAGGGCCAGTTCTTC
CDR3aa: CASSFGLAGEGQFF

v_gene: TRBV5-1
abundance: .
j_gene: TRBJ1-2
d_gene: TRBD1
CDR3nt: TGCGCCAGCAGCTTTTACCTTACTGGACAGGATGGCTACACCTTC
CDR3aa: CASSFYLTGQDGYTF

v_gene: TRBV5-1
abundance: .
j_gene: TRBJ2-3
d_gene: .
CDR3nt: TGCGCCAGCAGCCTCAACATCCTTGGGGATACGCAGTATTTT
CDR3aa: CASSLNILGDTQYF

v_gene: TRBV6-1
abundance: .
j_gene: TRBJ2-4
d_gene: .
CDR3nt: TGTGCCAGCAGTGACGGGGTGGGCAAAAACATTCAGTACTTC
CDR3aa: CASSDGVGKNIQYF

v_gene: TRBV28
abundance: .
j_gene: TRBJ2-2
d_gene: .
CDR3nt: TGTGCCAGCAGCCCCCGGGGCACCGGGGAGCTGTTTTTT
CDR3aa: CASSPRGTGELFF

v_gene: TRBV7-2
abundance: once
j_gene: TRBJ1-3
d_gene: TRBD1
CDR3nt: TGTGCCAGCAGCTTAGTGTGGACAGGGTCGGGAAACACCATATATTTT
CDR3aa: CASSLVWTGSGNTIYF

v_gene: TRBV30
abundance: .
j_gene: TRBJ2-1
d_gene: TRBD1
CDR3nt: TGTGCCTGGAGGGGACAGGGCAATGAGCAGTTCTTC
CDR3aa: CAWRGQGNEQFF

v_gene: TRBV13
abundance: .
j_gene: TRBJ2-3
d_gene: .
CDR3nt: TGTGCCAGCAGCTTATCATCTAGCACAGATACGCAGTATTTT
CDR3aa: CASSLSSSTDTQYF

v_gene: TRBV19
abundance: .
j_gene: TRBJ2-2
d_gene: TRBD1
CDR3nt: TGTGCCAGTAGTAAGACAGGGGGCAGCACCGGGGAGCTGTTTTTT
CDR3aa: CASSKTGGSTGELFF

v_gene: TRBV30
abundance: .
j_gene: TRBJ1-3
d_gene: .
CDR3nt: TGTGCCTGGAGTAAGGGTATTCATGACTCTGGAAACACCATATATTTT
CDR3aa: CAWSKGIHDSGNTIYF

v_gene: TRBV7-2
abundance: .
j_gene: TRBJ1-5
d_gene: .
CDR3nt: TGTGCCAGCAGCTTACGAGGTGGGCAGCCCCAGCATTTT
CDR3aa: CASSLRGGQPQHF

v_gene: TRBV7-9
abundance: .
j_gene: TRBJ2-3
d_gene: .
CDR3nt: TGTGCCAGCAGCTGGTCGGGGGGCAGGAAAAATACGCAGTATTTT
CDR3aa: CASSWSGGRKNTQYF

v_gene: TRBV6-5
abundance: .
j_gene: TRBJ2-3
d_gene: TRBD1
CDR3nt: TGTGCCAGCAACCAGGGACAGGTTAGCACAGATACGCAGTATTTT
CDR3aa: CASNQGQVSTDTQYF

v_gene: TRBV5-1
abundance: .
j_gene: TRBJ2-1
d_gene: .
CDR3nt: TGCGCCAGCGATGCTGGGGCAGGGCAGATCAATGAGCAGTTCTTC
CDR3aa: CASDAGAGQINEQFF

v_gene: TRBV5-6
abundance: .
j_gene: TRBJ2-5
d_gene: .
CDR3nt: TGTGCCAGCAGCCAAGGAACCGGGACCTTTGGGTACCAAGAGACCCAGTACTTC
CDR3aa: CASSQGTGTFGYQETQYF

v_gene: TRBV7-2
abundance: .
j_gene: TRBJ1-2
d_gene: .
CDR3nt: TGTGCCAGCAGCTTAGTTGGCGGACCTTATGGCTACACCTTC
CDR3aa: CASSLVGGPYGYTF

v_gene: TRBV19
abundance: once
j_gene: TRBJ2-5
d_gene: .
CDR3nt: TGTGCCAGTAAGGACGCAGTACAAGAGACCCAGTACTTC
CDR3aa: CASKDAVQETQYF

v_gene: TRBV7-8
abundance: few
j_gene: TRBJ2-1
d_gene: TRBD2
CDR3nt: TGTGCCAGCAGCTTAACGGGTGGGACTAGCGGGGAGCAGTTCTTC
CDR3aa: CASSLTGGTSGEQFF

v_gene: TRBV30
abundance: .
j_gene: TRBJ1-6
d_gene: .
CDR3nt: TGTGCCTGGAGCGGCAGGGCAAATTCACCCCTCCACTTT
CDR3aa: CAWSGRANSPLHF

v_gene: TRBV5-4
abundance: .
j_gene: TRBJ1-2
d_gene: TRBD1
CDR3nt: TGTGCCAGCAGCTTCGGACAGGTCAACTATGGCTACACCTTC
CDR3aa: CASSFGQVNYGYTF

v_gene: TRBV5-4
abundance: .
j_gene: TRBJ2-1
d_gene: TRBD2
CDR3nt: TGTGCCAGCAGCCGGGAGGGGAACAACAATGAGCAGTTCTTC
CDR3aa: CASSREGNNNEQFF

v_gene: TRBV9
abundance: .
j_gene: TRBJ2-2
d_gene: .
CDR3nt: TGTGCCAGCAGCGTAGCTTCAGATCCCCGGACCGGGGAGCTGTTTTTT
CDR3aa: CASSVASDPRTGELFF

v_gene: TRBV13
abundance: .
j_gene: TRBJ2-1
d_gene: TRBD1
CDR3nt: TGTGCCAGCAGCCCGAGACAGGGCCGGGGAGACAATGAGCAGTTCTTC
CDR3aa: CASSPRQGRGDNEQFF

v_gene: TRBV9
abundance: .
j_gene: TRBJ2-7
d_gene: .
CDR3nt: TGTGCCAGCAGCTATCGTCGTAACGAGCAGTACTTC
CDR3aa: CASSYRRNEQYF

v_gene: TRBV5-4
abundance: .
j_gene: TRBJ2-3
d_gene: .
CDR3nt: TGTGCCAGCAGCTTGGAAAATTACGCAGATACGCAGTATTTT
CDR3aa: CASSLENYADTQYF